The rows below give T cell receptor beta chains drawn from one sample of a study of T cell responses to AZD1222 COVID-19 vaccine. Generated by immunoSEQ multiplex PCR, the TCRdb table keeps only in-frame clones and is missing some. The profile shows 65,000 to 95,000 clones, 70% to 90% of them singletons. The source was peripheral blood, collected on day 0 of AZD1222 vaccination. Receptors were obtained from an adult in good health. Both conserved end residues are part of each CDR3. A D gene is named only where the DNA matches it firmly. Expanded clones are given a class, and other clones once, few, many or no size at all.

clone_size j_call v_call d_call cdr3_aa cdr3_nt
NA TRBJ1-5 TRBV27 NA CASSLFGSVSNQPQHF TGTGCCAGCAGTTTATTCGGGTCAGTTAGCAATCAGCCCCAGCATTTT
NA TRBJ1-2 TRBV5-5 NA CASSLVNYGYTF TGTGCCAGCAGCTTAGTAAACTATGGCTACACCTTC
NA TRBJ1-6 TRBV5-8 NA CASSFFQGANSPLHF TGTGCCAGCAGCTTCTTTCAGGGAGCCAATTCACCCCTCCACTTT
NA TRBJ1-5 TRBV28 TRBD1 CASSLGTGVGYQPQHF TGTGCCAGCAGCCTTGGGACAGGGGTTGGTTATCAGCCCCAGCATTTT
NA TRBJ2-7 TRBV13 NA CASSFGGAKNEQYF TGTGCCAGCAGCTTTGGGGGGGCGAAAAACGAGCAGTACTTC
few TRBJ1-6 TRBV6-2/TRBV6-3 NA CASSPGGPRNNSPLHF TGTGCCAGCAGTCCCGGAGGGCCACGCAATAATTCACCCCTCCACTTT
NA TRBJ2-3 TRBV20-1 NA CSASQSDTQYF TGCAGTGCTAGCCAATCAGATACGCAGTATTTT
NA TRBJ1-4 TRBV4-3 NA CASSQGGPTNEKLFF TGCGCCAGCAGCCAAGGGGGGCCCACTAATGAAAAACTGTTTTTT
NA TRBJ1-6 TRBV7-8 TRBD1 CASSLALDRGQSSYNSPLHF TGTGCCAGCAGCTTAGCGCTAGACAGGGGGCAGAGCTCCTATAATTCACCCCTCCACTTT
NA TRBJ2-7 TRBV5-1 NA CASSLGGADREQYF TGCGCCAGCAGCTTAGGGGGGGCGGATCGCGAGCAGTACTTC
NA TRBJ2-5 TRBV9 NA CASSVGGDGTQYF TGTGCCAGCAGCGTAGGGGGGGACGGGACCCAGTACTTC
NA TRBJ1-4 TRBV4-3 TRBD1 CASSQDRVGGGEKLFF TGCGCCAGCAGCCAAGACCGGGTTGGAGGGGGCGAAAAACTGTTTTTT